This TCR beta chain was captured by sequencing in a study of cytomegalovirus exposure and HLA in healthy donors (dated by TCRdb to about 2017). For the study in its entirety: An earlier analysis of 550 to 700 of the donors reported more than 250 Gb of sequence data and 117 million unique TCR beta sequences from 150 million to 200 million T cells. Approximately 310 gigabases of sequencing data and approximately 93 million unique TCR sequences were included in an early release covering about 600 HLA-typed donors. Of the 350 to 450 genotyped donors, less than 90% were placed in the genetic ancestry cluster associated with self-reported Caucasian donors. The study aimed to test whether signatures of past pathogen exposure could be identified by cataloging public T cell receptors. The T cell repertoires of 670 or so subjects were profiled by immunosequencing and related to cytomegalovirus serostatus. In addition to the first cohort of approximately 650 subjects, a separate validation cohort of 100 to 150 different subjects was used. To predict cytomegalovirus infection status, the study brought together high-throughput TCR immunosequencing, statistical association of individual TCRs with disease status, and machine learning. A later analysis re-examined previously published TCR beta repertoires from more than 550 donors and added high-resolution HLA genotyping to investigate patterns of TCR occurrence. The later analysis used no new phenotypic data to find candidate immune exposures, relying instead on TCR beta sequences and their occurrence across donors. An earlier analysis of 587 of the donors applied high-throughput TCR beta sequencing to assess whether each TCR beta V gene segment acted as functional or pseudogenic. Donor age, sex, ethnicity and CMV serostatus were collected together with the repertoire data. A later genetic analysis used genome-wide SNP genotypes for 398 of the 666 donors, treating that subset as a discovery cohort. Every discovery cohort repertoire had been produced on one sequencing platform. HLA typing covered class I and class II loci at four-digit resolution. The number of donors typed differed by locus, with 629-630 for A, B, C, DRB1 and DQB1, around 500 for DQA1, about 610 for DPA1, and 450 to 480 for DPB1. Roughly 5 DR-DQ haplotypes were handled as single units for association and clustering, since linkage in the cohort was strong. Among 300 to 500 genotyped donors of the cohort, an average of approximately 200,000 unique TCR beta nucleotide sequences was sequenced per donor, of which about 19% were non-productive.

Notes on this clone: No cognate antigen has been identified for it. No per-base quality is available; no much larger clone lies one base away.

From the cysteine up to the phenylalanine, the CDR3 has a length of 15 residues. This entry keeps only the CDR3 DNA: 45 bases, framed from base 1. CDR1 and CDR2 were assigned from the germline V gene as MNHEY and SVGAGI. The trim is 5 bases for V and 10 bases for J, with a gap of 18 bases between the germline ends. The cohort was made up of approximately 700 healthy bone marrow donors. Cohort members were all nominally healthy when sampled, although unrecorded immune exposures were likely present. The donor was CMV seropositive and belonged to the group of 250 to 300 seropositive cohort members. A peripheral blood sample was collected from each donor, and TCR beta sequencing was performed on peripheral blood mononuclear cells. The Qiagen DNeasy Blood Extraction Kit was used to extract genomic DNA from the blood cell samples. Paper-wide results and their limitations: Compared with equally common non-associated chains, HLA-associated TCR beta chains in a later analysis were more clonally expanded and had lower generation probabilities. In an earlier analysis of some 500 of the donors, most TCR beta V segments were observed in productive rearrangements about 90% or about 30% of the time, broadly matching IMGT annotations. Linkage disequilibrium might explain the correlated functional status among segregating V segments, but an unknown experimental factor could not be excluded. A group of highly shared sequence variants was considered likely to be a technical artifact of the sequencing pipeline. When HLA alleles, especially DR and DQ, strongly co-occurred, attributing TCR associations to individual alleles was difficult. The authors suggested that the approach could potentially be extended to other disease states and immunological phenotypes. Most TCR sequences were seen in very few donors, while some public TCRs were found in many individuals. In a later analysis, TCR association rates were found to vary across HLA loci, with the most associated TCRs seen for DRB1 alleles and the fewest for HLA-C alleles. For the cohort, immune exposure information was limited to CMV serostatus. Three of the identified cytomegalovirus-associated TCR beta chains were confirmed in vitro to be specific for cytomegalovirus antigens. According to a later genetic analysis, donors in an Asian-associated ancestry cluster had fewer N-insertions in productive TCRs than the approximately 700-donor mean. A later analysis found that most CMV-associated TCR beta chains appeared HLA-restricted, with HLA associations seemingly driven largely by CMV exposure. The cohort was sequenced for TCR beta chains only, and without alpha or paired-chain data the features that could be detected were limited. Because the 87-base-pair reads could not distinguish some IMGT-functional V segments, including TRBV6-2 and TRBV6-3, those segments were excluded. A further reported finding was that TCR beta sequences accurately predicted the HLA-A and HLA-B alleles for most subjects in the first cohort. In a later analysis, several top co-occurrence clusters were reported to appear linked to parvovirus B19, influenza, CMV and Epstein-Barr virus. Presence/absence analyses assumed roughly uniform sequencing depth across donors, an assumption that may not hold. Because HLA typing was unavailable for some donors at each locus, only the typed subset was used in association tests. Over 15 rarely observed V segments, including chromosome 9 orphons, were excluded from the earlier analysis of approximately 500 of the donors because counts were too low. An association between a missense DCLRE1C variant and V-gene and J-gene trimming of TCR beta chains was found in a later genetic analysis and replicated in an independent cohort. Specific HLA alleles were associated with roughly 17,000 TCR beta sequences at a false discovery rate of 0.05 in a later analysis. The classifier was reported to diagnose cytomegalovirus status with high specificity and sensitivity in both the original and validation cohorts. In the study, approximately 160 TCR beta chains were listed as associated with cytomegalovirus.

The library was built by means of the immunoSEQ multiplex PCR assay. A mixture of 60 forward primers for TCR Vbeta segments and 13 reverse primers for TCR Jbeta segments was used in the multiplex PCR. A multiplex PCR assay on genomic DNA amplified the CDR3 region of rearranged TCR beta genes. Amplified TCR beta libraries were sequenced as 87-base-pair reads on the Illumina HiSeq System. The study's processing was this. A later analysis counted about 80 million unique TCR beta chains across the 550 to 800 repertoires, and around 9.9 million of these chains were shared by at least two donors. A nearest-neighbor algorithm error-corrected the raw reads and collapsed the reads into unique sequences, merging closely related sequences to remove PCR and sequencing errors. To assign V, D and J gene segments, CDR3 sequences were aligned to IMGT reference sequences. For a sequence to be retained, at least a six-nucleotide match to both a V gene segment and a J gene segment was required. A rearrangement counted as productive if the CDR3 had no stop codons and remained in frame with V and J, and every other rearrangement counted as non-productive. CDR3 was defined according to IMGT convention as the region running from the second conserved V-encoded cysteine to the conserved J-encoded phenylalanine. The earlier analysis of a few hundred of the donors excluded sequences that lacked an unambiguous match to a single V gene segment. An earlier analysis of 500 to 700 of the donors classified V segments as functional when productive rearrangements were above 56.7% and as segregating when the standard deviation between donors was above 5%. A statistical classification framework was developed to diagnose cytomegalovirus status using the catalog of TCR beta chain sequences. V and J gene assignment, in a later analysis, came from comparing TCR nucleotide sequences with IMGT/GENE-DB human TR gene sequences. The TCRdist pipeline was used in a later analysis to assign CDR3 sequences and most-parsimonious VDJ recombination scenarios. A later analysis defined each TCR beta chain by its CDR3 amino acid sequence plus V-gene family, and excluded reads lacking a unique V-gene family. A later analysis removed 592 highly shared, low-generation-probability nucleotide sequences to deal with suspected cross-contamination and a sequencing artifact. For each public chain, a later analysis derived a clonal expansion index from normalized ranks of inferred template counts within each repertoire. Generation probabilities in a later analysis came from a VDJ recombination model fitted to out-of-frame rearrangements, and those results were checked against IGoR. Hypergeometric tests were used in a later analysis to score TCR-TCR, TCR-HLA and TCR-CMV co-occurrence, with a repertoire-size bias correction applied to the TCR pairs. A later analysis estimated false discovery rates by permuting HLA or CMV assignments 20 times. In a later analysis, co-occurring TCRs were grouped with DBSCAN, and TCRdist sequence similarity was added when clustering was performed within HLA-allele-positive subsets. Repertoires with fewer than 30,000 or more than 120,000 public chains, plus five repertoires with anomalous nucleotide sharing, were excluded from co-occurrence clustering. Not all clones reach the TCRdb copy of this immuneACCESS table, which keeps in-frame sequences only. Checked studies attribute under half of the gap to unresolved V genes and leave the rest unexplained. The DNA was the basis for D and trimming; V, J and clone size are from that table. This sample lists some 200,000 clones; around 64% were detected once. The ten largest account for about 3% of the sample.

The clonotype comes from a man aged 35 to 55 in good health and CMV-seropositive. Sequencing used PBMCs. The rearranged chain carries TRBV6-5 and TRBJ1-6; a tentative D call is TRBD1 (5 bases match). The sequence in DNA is TGTGCCAGCAGTACAACACAGGTGGTAGGCTCACCCCTCCACTTT. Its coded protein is CASSTTQVVGSPLHF.